The 2 T cell receptor beta chains below were found in one sample sequenced in a study of T cell responses to AZD1222 COVID-19 vaccine. TCRdb's table, derived via immunoSEQ multiplex PCR, lists solely in-frame clones and lacks some. The sample has about 84,000 clones; 70% to 90% are singletons. The input for sequencing was peripheral blood, taken 28 days after the second AZD1222 dose. These receptors all come from an adult who received the AZD1222 COVID-19 vaccine.

This chain joins TRBV4-1 and TRBJ2-3, with no clear D. Trimming removed 4 bases from V and 4 bases from J, with 9 bases in between. The CDR3 has 13 residues. The V gene's germline CDR1 is MGHRA and CDR2 YSYEKL. Here the CDR3 DNA reads TGCGCCAGCAGCCTGAAGGGTGCAGATACGCAGTATTTT. Protein product: CASSLKGADTQYF.

The chain has TRBV28 and TRBJ2-7; 8 bases map to TRBD2. The germline gives CDR1 MDHEN, CDR2 SYDVKM. Trimming at V came to 5 bases and at J to 0 bases, leaving 9 bases not matched to a gene. This CDR3 is built from 16 residues. The CDR3 DNA reads TGTGCCAGCAGTCCCCCGGGACTAGTGCTCTCCTACGAGCAGTACTTC. Its translation: CASSPPGLVLSYEQYF.